This T cell receptor (beta chain) was documented in a study of Ad26.COV2.S vaccination and SARS-CoV-2 variants. Study-wide results and caveats: Higher spike-specific TCR breadth was found in vaccine recipients than in placebo recipients.

About this clone itself: Antigen: not known.

The treatment denotes: about 20 received Ad26.COV2.S at low or high dose, single or two shots; about 5 received placebo; per-sample allocation not given. Material that was analyzed had been drawn on day 63 after the first vaccine or placebo injection. Some clones are missing from TCRdb's copy, which holds only in-frame ones; the method was immunoSEQ multiplex PCR. The sample includes hundreds of thousands of clones, about 85% of them seen just once. The CDR3 loop spans 16 amino acids. Germline V gene sequence: CDR1 SGHTA, CDR2 FQGTGA. V gave up 5 bases and J gave up 4 bases; unmatched junction bases: 9.

The origin of this receptor is a person aged 18-65 years who received the Ad26.COV2.S COVID-19 vaccine or a placebo. The V call is TRBV7-3, the J call TRBJ2-5, with 11 bases fitting TRBD2. The sample was peripheral blood, taken in a trial of Ad26.COV2.S vaccine versus placebo. The CDR3: CASSPLAGGPGETQYF. CDR3 nucleotide sequence: TGTGCCAGCAGCCCGTTAGCGGGGGGGCCTGGAGAGACCCAGTACTTC.